This T cell receptor (beta chain) was sequenced during a study of T cell responses to AZD1222 COVID-19 vaccine. This CDR3 spans 14 amino acids. V was clipped by 1 base and J by 8 bases, with 14 bases between them. Germline CDR1 and CDR2: LNHNV and YYDKDF (reference sequence). The table came from immunoSEQ multiplex PCR; TCRdb's copy has only in-frame clones and leaves some out. The table lists about 130,000 clones, approximately 89% of them singletons. The genes are TRBV15 and TRBJ1-1, with TRBD1 as a possible D gene (5 bases). Sample: peripheral blood, taken on day 0 of AZD1222 vaccination. This clonotype was sampled from an adult in good health. CDR3 residues: CATSRGGGNREAFF. The CDR3 region has the DNA TGTGCCACCAGCAGAGGGGGCGGGAACAGGGAAGCTTTCTTT.